This T cell receptor beta chain was recorded in a study of tumor-infiltrating lymphocytes in localized non-small cell lung cancer. This clone was counted a few times. As yet, its antigen is unknown. Whole-study results and caveats: Immunotypes IM1 and IM2 had similar TCR-derived T-cell fractions. TCRbeta sequencing showed higher T cell infiltration in tumors than uninvolved lung.

Clones were read by immunoSEQ multiplex PCR, and TCRdb kept only the in-frame ones, dropping some. The data show over 1,500 clones, with 30% to 45% seen just once and about 15% held by the top ten. The source of this sequence is a human donor with non-small cell lung cancer. The specimen was uninvolved lung tissue not adjacent to the tumor.

The CDR3 DNA sequence: TGCAGCGTTGGAGGGCTGAACACTGAAGCTTTCTTT. It specifies CSVGGLNTEAFF. The chain links TRBV29-1 to TRBJ1-1; no firm D call. Germline V CDR1 and CDR2: SQVTM, ANQGSEA. The CDR3 totals 12 residues. V was trimmed by 4 bases and J by 0 bases, leaving 6 bases between them.